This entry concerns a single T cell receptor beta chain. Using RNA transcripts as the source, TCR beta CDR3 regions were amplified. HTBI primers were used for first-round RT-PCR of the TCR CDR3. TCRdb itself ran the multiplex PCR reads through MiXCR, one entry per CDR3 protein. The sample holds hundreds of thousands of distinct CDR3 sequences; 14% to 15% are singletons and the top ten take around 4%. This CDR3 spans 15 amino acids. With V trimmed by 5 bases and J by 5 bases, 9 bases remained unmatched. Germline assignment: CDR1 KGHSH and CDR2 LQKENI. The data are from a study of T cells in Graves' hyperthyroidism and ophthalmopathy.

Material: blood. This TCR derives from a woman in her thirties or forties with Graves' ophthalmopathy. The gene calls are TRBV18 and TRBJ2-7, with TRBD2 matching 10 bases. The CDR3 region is CASSGASGSSNEQYF. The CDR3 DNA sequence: TGTGCCAGCTCAGGGGCTAGCGGGAGCAGCAACGAGCAGTACTTC.